This TCR beta chain emerged from a study of blood T cell repertoires in COVID-19. Turning to the study itself: Samples came from the United States, Italy and Spain, spanning acute and convalescent COVID-19. T cells, B-cell-depleted T cells, or PBMCs provided the cDNA or gDNA that served as material.

This CDR3 is built from 16 residues. Germline CDR1 reads SGHRS; CDR2 reads YFSETQ. The V and J ends lost 3 bases and 4 bases, in that order; junction bases with no gene match: 10. Original data processing: It was from reference gene primer amplification that nucleated cell counts were estimated. TCRdb keeps only in-frame clones here, not all; method: immunoSEQ multiplex PCR. V, J and clone size are taken as reported in that table, and D and trimming were inferred from the DNA itself. The sample carries 200,000 to 250,000 clones, about 90% recorded once. The sequencing input was peripheral blood. This chain links TRBV5-1 with TRBJ2-3; 8 bases fit TRBD1. This receptor was taken from a woman aged 60-75 years with acute or convalescent COVID-19. The CDR3 region is CASSSYPTGAADTQYF. The CDR3 DNA reads TGCGCCAGCAGCTCGTACCCGACAGGGGCAGCAGATACGCAGTATTTT.